Described below is a single T cell receptor (beta chain) sequence and its context. The antigen is not known. Investigators spread the genomic DNA of each subset evenly over several immunoSEQ plates. The table came from immunoSEQ multiplex PCR; TCRdb's copy has only in-frame clones and leaves some out. This sample has some 360,000 clones, with over 70% found just once. Germline loops: CDR1 ENHRY, CDR2 SYGVKD. CDR3 length equals 15 residues. Trimming removed 0 bases from V and 8 bases from J; junction bases left unmatched: 8. Splitting of CD4+ cells produced CD45RA+ naive and CD45RA-negative memory subsets. The sample belongs to a study of shared clonotypes between healthy human individuals. Points from the study as a whole: When compared with the clonotypes that were shared by all four sorted-subset donors, the non-shared clonotypes turned out to have lower generation probabilities.

The sequencing input was memory CD4+ T cells sorted from blood. Subset noted: CD45RA-negative fraction. This TCR derives from a man under 40 in good health. The chain is built from TRBV10-3 and TRBJ2-7, with TRBD1 identical over 9 bases. In DNA form, the CDR3 reads TGTGCCATCAGTGAGTCGATGGACAGGGGTCACCAGCAGTACTTC. Amino acid sequence: CAISESMDRGHQQYF.